Presented here are 28 T cell receptor beta chains from one specimen sequenced in a study of beta chain features in type 1 diabetes (dated by TCRdb to about 2018). Libraries came from the immunoSEQ multiplex PCR assay. The entire amount of isolated RNA was reverse transcribed using the High Capacity cDNA Reverse Transcription Kit, so the sequenced TCRB transcripts were expressed ones. This immuneACCESS table, as held by TCRdb, lists in-frame sequences with V and J called but not all clones. Of the missing ones, under half trace to an unresolved V gene in checked studies; the others have no known cause. The sample table holds fewer than 250,000 clones, of which about 10% were seen once. The ten largest make up approximately 0.03% of the sample. Source material: naive CD4+ T cells from blood. The meaning of the sample's cell subset or site label: true naive CD4+ T cells. These TCRs come from a woman younger than 30 in good health.

The chain links TRBV11-2 to TRBJ2-5; 12 nucleotides align to TRBD2. TRBJ2-7 matches the DNA end more closely, so the J call is doubtful. This CDR3 is built from 15 residues. Germline assignment: CDR1 SGHAT and CDR2 FQNNGV. The CDR3 DNA reads as TGTGCCAGCAGCCGGACTAGCGGGAAGTCCTACGAGCAGTACTTC. Its translation is CASSRTSGKSYEQYF.

This clone was found a few times. The chain combines TRBV2 with TRBJ1-5; TRBD1 matches at 9 bases. The CDR3 length is 14 residues. V gave up 5 bases and J gave up 9 bases; unmatched junction bases: 8. Germline values: CDR1 SNHLY, CDR2 FYNNEI. Written as DNA, the CDR3 is TGTGCCAGCAGTCCCCGGGACAGGGAAACGCCCCAGCATTTT. Protein product: CASSPRDRETPQHF.

Written as DNA, the CDR3 is TGTGCCAGCAGTCGCCGGTTTCAGGAAGATGGCTACACCTTC. It specifies CASSRRFQEDGYTF. The chain couples TRBV2 to TRBJ1-2; D remains unclear. Germline V lookup: CDR1 SNHLY, CDR2 FYNNEI. The V and J ends lost 5 bases and 6 bases respectively, with 16 bases between them. CDR3 size: 14 residues.

This clone was picked up a small number of times. The V gene is TRBV19, the J gene TRBJ2-7; TRBD1 matches 9 bases. Germline V gene lookup returns CDR1 LNHDA and CDR2 SQIVND (reference sequence). With 7 bases clipped from V and 6 bases from J, the junction kept 7 bases outside the gene matches. This CDR3 has 13 residues. The CDR3 loop is CASKQGAPSEQYF. Here the CDR3 DNA reads TGTGCCAGTAAACAGGGGGCACCTTCCGAGCAGTACTTC.

This clone was picked up a small number of times. The chain joins TRBV30 to TRBJ1-5; D might be TRBD1 (6 bases). This CDR3 is built from 16 residues. Trimming left V 3 bases short and J 6 bases short, with 21 bases between. Looked up from germline, CDR1 is GTSNPN and CDR2 is SVGIG (reference sequence). CDR3 sequence: CAWRIRGEGVSQPQHF. DNA for the CDR3: TGTGCCTGGAGGATTAGGGGGGAGGGAGTTAGTCAGCCCCAGCATTTT.

The chain combines TRBV5-4 with TRBJ2-2; tentatively, D is TRBD1 (6 bases). V lost 1 base and J 5 bases, leaving 6 bases between the germline ends. Per germline, CDR1 SGHNT and CDR2 YYREEE (reference sequence). This CDR3 region has 13 residues. The CDR3, as DNA: TGTGCCAGCAGCTTGACAGGGACCGGGGAGCTGTTTTTT. Translation: CASSLTGTGELFF.

This clone appeared a few times. This chain joins TRBV2 and TRBJ1-6; D call uncertain. V was shortened by 2 bases and J by 5 bases, with 7 bases between the two germline ends. CDR1 and CDR2 (germline): SNHLY, FYNNEI. The length of the CDR3 is 14 residues. CDR3 DNA: TGTGCCAGCAGTGAACGGCGGGATAATTCACCCCTCCACTTT. This gives the protein CASSERRDNSPLHF.

This clone showed up just a few times. The J gene is TRBJ2-2, the V gene TRBV2, with TRBD2 identical over 8 bases. CDR1 is SNHLY and CDR2 is FYNNEI in the germline V gene. V was pared by 1 base and J by 6 bases, with 7 bases of the junction left unmatched. This CDR3 region has 16 residues. CDR3 nucleotide sequence: TGTGCCAGCAGTGAAGTCCCGGCGGGAGGCTCCGGGGAGCTGTTTTTT. Residues: CASSEVPAGGSGELFF.

This clone was seen more than once but under ten times. The chain carries TRBV5-1 and TRBJ2-2; no firm D call. CDR3 length: 15 amino acids. Trimming took off 0 bases at V and 8 bases at J, with 14 bases between the two ends. Germline CDR1 and CDR2: SGHRS and YFSETQ. CDR3 sequence (DNA): TGCGCCAGCAGCTTGGCCCGGCAGGCGAGTGGGGAGCTGTTTTTT. Translated, it gives CASSLARQASGELFF.

In this sample, this clone turned up a few times. V usage is TRBV4-2 and J usage is TRBJ2-7; 8 nucleotides align to TRBD2. J gave up 2 bases and V 0 bases, and 3 bases lay outside the gene matches. This CDR3 is built from 15 residues. In germline, CDR1 is LGHNA, CDR2 YNFKEQ. CDR3 protein: CASSQDFGGAYEQYF. Written as DNA, the CDR3 is TGTGCCAGCAGCCAAGATTTCGGGGGGGCCTACGAGCAGTACTTC.

This clone has ten or more counts. This sequence joins TRBV9 and TRBJ2-3; no firm D call. The V end was cut by 0 bases, the J end by 8 bases, with 10 bases between. The CDR3 totals 13 residues. CDR1 SGDLS and CDR2 YYNGEE come from the germline V gene. DNA of the CDR3: TGTGCCAGCAGCGTAGCTGCGGTCGGTACGCAGTATTTT. Residues: CASSVAAVGTQYF.

This clone was found a few times. V gene TRBV5-1 combines with J gene TRBJ2-1; possible D gene TRBD2, 6 bases. The length of the CDR3 is 17 residues. Germline lookup yields CDR1 SGHRS and CDR2 YFSETQ. The V gene lost 5 bases and the J gene lost 0 bases, with 18 bases spanning the gap. CDR3 in amino acids: CASSSVGGVGSYNEQFF. The CDR3 DNA sequence: TGCGCCAGCAGTTCTGTTGGCGGGGTCGGCTCCTACAATGAGCAGTTCTTC.

This clone was counted between two and nine times. The chain combines TRBV5-4 with TRBJ2-7; D remains unclear. Trimming left V 0 bases short and J 6 bases short, with 10 bases between. This CDR3 spans 13 amino acids. Germline lookup yields CDR1 SGHNT and CDR2 YYREEE (reference sequence). The CDR3 loop is CASSLAVGSEQYF. CDR3 DNA sequence: TGTGCCAGCAGCTTGGCCGTCGGGTCCGAGCAGTACTTC.

This clone was seen only a few times. V usage is TRBV19 and J usage is TRBJ1-5; tentatively, D is TRBD1 (6 bases). CDR3 length: 14 residues. The germline gives CDR1 LNHDA, CDR2 SQIVND (reference sequence). The V end was cut by 4 bases, the J end by 6 bases, with 13 bases between. The CDR3 DNA reads as TGTGCCAGTAGTACCGCAGGGGAAAGTCAGCCCCAGCATTTT. The encoded protein is CASSTAGESQPQHF.

In its sample, this clone was seen a few times. The chain recombines TRBV30 with TRBJ1-1, with 8 bases that match TRBD1. The V segment lost 2 bases and the J segment 7 bases; nucleotides outside the gene matches: 6. The CDR3 length is 13 residues. Germline V gene lookup returns CDR1 GTSNPN and CDR2 SVGIG (reference sequence). CDR3 region: CAWSKQGAFEAFF. Here the CDR3 DNA reads TGTGCCTGGAGTAAGCAGGGGGCTTTTGAAGCTTTCTTT.

J is TRBJ1-1 and V is TRBV12-5; 10 bases match TRBD1. The CDR3 is made up of 15 amino acids. Trimming at V came to 5 bases and at J to 4 bases, leaving 7 bases not matched to a gene. Germline CDR1 is LGHNT and CDR2 is FRNRAP. As DNA, the CDR3 is TGTGCTAGTGGTCCCCAGACAGGGGGCTTCACTGAAGCTTTCTTT. Its protein is CASGPQTGGFTEAFF.

The V gene is TRBV7-2, the J gene TRBJ1-2; the match to TRBD1 covers 7 bases. J was trimmed by 1 base and V by 4 bases; bases with no gene match: 3. The CDR3 spans 14 residues. CDR1 and CDR2 (germline): SGHTA, FQGNSA. The CDR3 coding sequence is TGTGCCAGCAGCTGGGGGACAGTTAACTATGGCTACACCTTC. This codes for CASSWGTVNYGYTF.

The chain carries TRBV29-1 and TRBJ1-2, with TRBD1 as a possible D gene (5 bases). Germline-derived CDR1 and CDR2 are SQVTM and ANQGSEA. The CDR3 is 14 amino acids. V dropped 0 bases and J dropped 4 bases, with 12 bases sitting between them. CDR3 sequence reads: CSVEDLTASYGYTF. CDR3 coding DNA: TGCAGCGTTGAAGATCTGACAGCTTCCTATGGCTACACCTTC. The whole variable domain, filled in from reference TRBV29-1 and TRBJ1-2, reads SAVISQKPSRDICQRGTSLTIQCQVDSQVTMMFWYRQQPGQSLTLIATANQGSEATYESGFVIDKFPISRPNLTFSTLTVSNMSPEDSSIYLCSVEDLTASYGYTFGSGTRLTVV.

The rearrangement joins TRBV28 to TRBJ1-5, with unresolved D. In germline, CDR1 is MDHEN, CDR2 SYDVKM. With 6 bases removed from V and 3 bases from J, the gap between germline ends came to 18 bases. The CDR3 totals 16 residues. The DNA of the CDR3 is TGTGCCAGCAGCCTCCTGGCCAGCGGCCTCAATCAGCCCCAGCATTTT. Its protein is CASSLLASGLNQPQHF.

The chain uses TRBV9 and TRBJ2-7; 8 bases are shared with TRBD1. After removal of 3 bases from V and 7 bases from J, the junction contained 9 bases not matched to a gene. The CDR3 runs 14 residues. Germline V gene data show CDR1 as SGDLS and CDR2 as YYNGEE. CDR3 DNA sequence: TGTGCCAGCAGCGCCCAGACAGGGGCGGGGGAGCAGTACTTC. Protein sequence: CASSAQTGAGEQYF.

This chain connects TRBV6-5 to TRBJ2-7; TRBD1 agrees at 9 bases. Trimming took 0 bases from V and 2 from J; bases not matched to a gene: 5. Germline lookup yields CDR1 MNHEY and CDR2 SVGAGI. This CDR3 has 16 residues. The CDR3 nucleotides are TGTGCCAGCAGTTACTCGGAGGGGACAGGGCCCTACGAGCAGTACTTC. This codes for CASSYSEGTGPYEQYF.

This clone was observed a few times. The rearrangement uses TRBV5-1 and TRBJ1-6; D call uncertain. Trimming shortened V by 0 bases and J by 0 bases, and 7 bases separated the two germline ends. Per the germline V gene, CDR1 is SGHRS and CDR2 is YFSETQ. This CDR3 has 16 amino acids. DNA for the CDR3: TGCGCCAGCAGCTTGGACCGGAGCTCCTATAATTCACCCCTCCACTTT. This encodes CASSLDRSSYNSPLHF.

There are a few counts of this clone. This chain uses TRBV4-1 with TRBJ1-2, with a weak D call TRBD1 (5 bases). CDR3 length equals 12 residues. Germline V gene sequence: CDR1 MGHRA, CDR2 YSYEKL. Trimming stripped 4 bases from V and 4 bases from J, with 7 bases between. CDR3 nucleotides: TGCGCCAGCAGCCCAGACAGCTATGGCTACACCTTC. Amino acids: CASSPDSYGYTF.

CDR3 sequence (DNA): TGTGCCAGCAGCCCCAGTGGGGGGGCGCGAACTGAAGCTTTCTTT. Protein: CASSPSGGARTEAFF. V gene TRBV9 combines with J gene TRBJ1-1; perhaps TRBD1 as D (6 bases). Germline CDR1 and CDR2: SGDLS and YYNGEE. V gave up 4 bases and J gave up 5 bases, with 18 bases separating them. This CDR3 is 15 amino acids long.

At least ten counts were recorded for this clone. The chain links TRBV11-2 to TRBJ2-7; D not certain. Germline CDR1 SGHAT, CDR2 FQNNGV. The CDR3 has 10 amino acids. With 1 base removed from V and 9 bases from J, the gap between germline ends came to 4 bases. The CDR3 DNA follows: TGTGCCAGCAGCTTAGCGGGGCAGTACTTC. This encodes CASSLAGQYF.

This chain links TRBV5-6 with TRBJ1-2; TRBD1 aligns across 8 bases. The germline V gene has CDR1 SGHDT and CDR2 YYEEEE. The CDR3 consists of 13 residues. Trimming cost V 7 bases and J 5 bases; bases outside gene matches: 7. CDR3 region: CASAKTGAYGYTF. CDR3 sequence (DNA): TGTGCCAGCGCGAAGACAGGGGCATATGGCTACACCTTC.

CDR3 DNA: TGCGCCAGCGCCCCAACCCAGGGTACGAGCGAGCAGTACTTC. Its translation is CASAPTQGTSEQYF. This chain joins TRBV5-1 and TRBJ2-7, with D perhaps TRBD1 (5 bases). Between the trimmed V and J ends, which lost 7 bases and 6 bases, there was a span of 20 bases. Germline V gene data show CDR1 as SGHRS and CDR2 as YFSETQ. CDR3 length: 14 residues.

This clone was counted a few times. The chain carries TRBV19 and TRBJ2-7, with D possibly being TRBD1 (6 bases). V gave up 6 bases and J gave up 2 bases, with 23 bases separating them. The germline V gene has CDR1 LNHDA and CDR2 SQIVND (reference sequence). The CDR3 sequence is 17 residues long. CDR3: CASSEIKSPDRAYEQYF. CDR3 coding DNA: TGTGCCAGTAGCGAGATCAAGAGCCCGGACAGAGCCTACGAGCAGTACTTC.